This TCR beta chain was obtained from a study of T cells after yellow fever vaccination. Study in general: For low cell numbers, libraries were made with SMART-Seq v4 Ultra Low Input. Whole-study findings and limits: By day 5 rather than day 15, the secondary response had peaked, though it was weaker. Boosting was followed by the reappearance of most primary-vaccination clones (less than 98% CD4, about 90% CD8). Abundant clonotypes from the bulk population could have been carried over as contaminants into FACS-sorted repertoires.

This clonotype was seen a handful of times. Its antigen is as yet unknown. Each CDR3 protein gets one entry after TCRdb re-called the 5' RACE reads with MiXCR. Altogether fewer than 100,000 distinct CDR3 sequences are present, 4.5% to 6% being singletons, with the ten largest covering over 40%. The CDR3 totals 13 residues. V dropped 3 bases and J dropped 3; count of bases not matched to a gene: 2. Germline-derived CDR1 and CDR2 are MGHRA and YSYEKL. This rearrangement joins TRBV4-1 to TRBJ2-7, with TRBD2 identical over 7 bases. The TCR originated in a man between 18 and 29 years old who received the YFV17D yellow fever vaccine. The sequencing used CD8+ T cells sorted from PBMCs, collected 10 days after the yellow fever booster vaccination. The CDR3 sequence: CASSHASGYEQYF. In nucleotides, the CDR3 is TGCGCCAGCAGCCATGCTAGCGGCTACGAGCAGTACTTC.